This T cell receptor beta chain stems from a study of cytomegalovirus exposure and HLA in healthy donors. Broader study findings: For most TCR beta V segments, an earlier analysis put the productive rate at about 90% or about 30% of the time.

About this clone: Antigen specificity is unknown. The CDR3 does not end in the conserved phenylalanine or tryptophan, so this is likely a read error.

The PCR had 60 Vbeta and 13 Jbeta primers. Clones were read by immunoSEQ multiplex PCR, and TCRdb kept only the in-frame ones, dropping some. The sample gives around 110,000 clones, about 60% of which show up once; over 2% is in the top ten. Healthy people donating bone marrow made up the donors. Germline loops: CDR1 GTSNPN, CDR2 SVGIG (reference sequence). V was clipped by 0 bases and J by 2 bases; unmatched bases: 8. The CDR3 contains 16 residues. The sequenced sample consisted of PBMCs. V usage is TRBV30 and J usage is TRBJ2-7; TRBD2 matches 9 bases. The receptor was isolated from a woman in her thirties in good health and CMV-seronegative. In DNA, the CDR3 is TGTGCCTGGAGTGTTAGGAGCGGGAGGATCCCCTACGAGCAGTACTCC. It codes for CAWSVRSGRIPYEQYS.